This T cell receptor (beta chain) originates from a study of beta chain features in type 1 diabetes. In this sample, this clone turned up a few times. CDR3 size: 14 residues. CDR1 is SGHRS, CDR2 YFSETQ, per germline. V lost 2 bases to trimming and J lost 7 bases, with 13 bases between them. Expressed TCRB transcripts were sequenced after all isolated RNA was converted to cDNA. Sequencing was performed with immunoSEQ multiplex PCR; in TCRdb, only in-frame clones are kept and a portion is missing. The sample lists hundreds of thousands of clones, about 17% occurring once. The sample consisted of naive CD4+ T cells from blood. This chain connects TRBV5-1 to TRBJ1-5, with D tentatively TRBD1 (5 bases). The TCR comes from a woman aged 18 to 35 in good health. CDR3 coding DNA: TGCGCCAGCAGCTTTGGGGCAGAGGAACAGCCCCAGCATTTT. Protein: CASSFGAEEQPQHF.